The 9 T cell receptor beta chains below all came from one sample that was sequenced in a study of T cell repertoires in cytomegalovirus infection. No antigen is known for these receptors. MiXCR, run by TCRdb on the reads, gives a single entry per CDR3 protein. Of a few hundred thousand distinct CDR3 sequences listed, 40% are singletons. The material was cultured PBMCs, obtained from culture after CMV antigen stimulation. These receptors all come from a human donor in good health (CMV status not recorded). Some clones in this sample may be carry-over from other donors' samples.

The CDR3 reads CASSLDFKPQHF. Here the CDR3 DNA reads TGTGCCAGCAGCTTAGATTTCAAGCCCCAGCATTTT. The V and J genes are TRBV7-2 and TRBJ1-5, with D hard to call. The CDR3 is 12 residues long. Between the trimmed V and J ends, which lost 1 base and 8 bases, there was a span of 6 bases. Germline CDR1 and CDR2: SGHTA and FQGNSA.

This clonotype was counted a few times. V usage is TRBV7-9 and J usage is TRBJ2-2; D is ambiguous. The CDR3 is made up of 16 amino acids. The V and J ends lost 5 bases and 5 bases respectively, with 18 bases between them. The germline V gene encodes CDR1 SEHNR and CDR2 FQNEAQ (reference sequence). The CDR3 DNA is TGTGCCAGCAGCCCTTTCGGACCCGCCCCAACCGGGGAGCTGTTTTTT. This translates into CASSPFGPAPTGELFF.

The gene calls are TRBV11-2 and TRBJ1-6; tentative D call: TRBD1 (5 bases). This CDR3 spans 18 amino acids. Between the trimmed V and J ends, which lost 4 bases and 0 bases, there was a span of 16 bases. Germline-derived CDR1 and CDR2 are SGHAT and FQNNGV. The CDR3 sequence is CASSSRRGGSSYNSPLHF. In DNA, the CDR3 is TGTGCCAGCAGCTCGCGCCGGGGGGGGAGCTCCTATAATTCACCCCTCCACTTT.

V gene TRBV11-2 combines with J gene TRBJ1-5, with D hard to call. Germline CDR1 and CDR2: SGHAT and FQNNGV. The V end lost 0 bases, the J end lost 0 bases, and 6 bases lay between the germline ends. The length of the CDR3 is 15 residues. The CDR3 is CASSLDSSSNQPQHF. The CDR3 DNA reads as TGTGCCAGCAGCTTAGATAGCAGTAGCAATCAGCCCCAGCATTTT.

This clonotype has a handful of counts. DNA of the CDR3: TGTGCCAGCAGCACCCACGCGGGAAGTGGAAACACCATATATTTT. This encodes CASSTHAGSGNTIYF. The chain uses TRBV7-6 and TRBJ1-3; D is undetermined. Germline loops: CDR1 SGHVS, CDR2 FNYEAQ. The CDR3 sequence is 15 residues long. V lost 5 bases to trimming and J lost 3 bases, with 14 bases between them.

This clonotype was seen more than once but under ten times. The chain carries TRBV7-2 and TRBJ1-4; D possibly corresponds to TRBD1 (6 bases). The V gene's germline CDR1 is SGHTA and CDR2 FQGNSA. Trimming left V 1 base short and J 8 bases short, with 23 bases between. The CDR3 contains 18 residues. Here the CDR3 DNA reads TGTGCCAGCAGCTTAGTTGGCAGGGGTTCCACCTCAGGGGAAAAACTGTTTTTT. It codes for CASSLVGRGSTSGEKLFF.

V usage is TRBV20-1 and J usage is TRBJ1-6; D remains unclear. The CDR3 has 14 amino acids. Looked up from germline, CDR1 is DFQATT and CDR2 is SNEGSKA (reference sequence). V lost 6 bases, J lost 8 bases, and 17 bases lay in between. CDR3 nucleotides: TGCAGTGCAACCCAGCGAGTCCTAGATTCACCCCTCCACTTT. Its translation is CSATQRVLDSPLHF.

This clonotype turned up a few times. The chain combines TRBV15 with TRBJ1-2; D gene unclear. CDR1 is LNHNV, CDR2 YYDKDF, per germline (reference sequence). This CDR3 is built from 14 residues. Trimming pared 0 bases from V and 6 bases from J, leaving 11 bases between. The CDR3 DNA follows: TGTGCCACCAGCAGAGATCACGGAACAGATGGCTACACCTTC. Its protein product is CATSRDHGTDGYTF. Drawing the rest from reference TRBV15 and TRBJ1-2, the complete variable domain is DAMVIQNPRYQVTQFGKPVTLSCSQTLNHNVMYWYQQKSSQAPKLLFHYYDKDFNNEADTPDNFQSRRPNTSFCFLDIRSPGLGDTAMYLCATSRDHGTDGYTFGSGTRLTVV.

The rearrangement joins TRBV6-2 or TRBV6-3 to TRBJ2-5; D possibly corresponds to TRBD1 (6 bases). V was shortened by 2 bases and J by 7 bases, with 14 bases between the two germline ends. This CDR3 has 14 residues. From germline, CDR1 is MNHEY and CDR2 SVGEGT. The CDR3, as DNA: TGTGCCAGCAGTTACATCAGACAGGCGGGGACCCAGTACTTC. Its protein product is CASSYIRQAGTQYF.